The 25 T cell receptor beta chains below all came from one sample that was sequenced in a study of blood T cell repertoires in COVID-19 (dated by TCRdb to about 2020). The library was generated by the immunoSEQ multiplex PCR assay. Imported from immuneACCESS, the table was reduced by TCRdb to in-frame sequences with V and J called. These copies leave out some clones; in studies compared against another copy, an unresolved V gene accounts for under half, and the cause of the remainder is not known. The sample data list 85,000 to 120,000 clones, and roughly two thirds of these were observed just once. The top ten constitute approximately 0.9% of the sample. Sample: peripheral blood. The receptors come from a human donor with acute or convalescent COVID-19. The donor label of this sample is uncertain.

V gene TRBV7-9 combines with J gene TRBJ2-3, with no clear D. Trimming took 3 bases from V and 0 from J, leaving 13 bases between them. CDR1 and CDR2 (germline): SEHNR, FQNEAQ (reference sequence). This CDR3 region has 16 residues. In DNA, the CDR3 is TGTGCCAGCAGCTTTGGTGGAGCCTTAAGCACAGATACGCAGTATTTT. This gives the protein CASSFGGALSTDTQYF.

The rearrangement uses TRBV20-1 and TRBJ2-7, with 8 nucleotides matching TRBD2. The CDR3 has 14 amino acids. V lost 3 bases to trimming and J lost 2 bases; unmatched junction nucleotides: 6. CDR1 and CDR2 (germline): DFQATT, SNEGSKA (reference sequence). In DNA form, the CDR3 reads TGCAGTGCTAGTCCTCGGGGGGGCGCCTACGAGCAGTACTTC. This sequence encodes CSASPRGGAYEQYF.

This clone has only a few counts. CDR3 residues: CASSPGLGEQYF. The CDR3 bases are TGTGCCAGCAGCCCGGGACTGGGCGAGCAGTACTTC. The rearrangement uses TRBV5-5 and TRBJ2-7; D possibly corresponds to TRBD2 (6 bases). Germline lookup yields CDR1 SGHKS and CDR2 YYEKEE (reference sequence). This CDR3 comprises 12 residues. Trimming stripped 4 bases from V and 6 bases from J, with 11 bases between.

This clone came up many times. The rearrangement links TRBV19 to TRBJ2-3; 7 nucleotides align to TRBD1. Losses at the gene ends were 3 bases for V and 6 bases for J; bases not matched to a gene: 12. The germline gives CDR1 LNHDA, CDR2 SQIVND (reference sequence). The CDR3 runs to 16 residues. CDR3 protein: CASSIRTGAFRDTQYF. In DNA form, the CDR3 reads TGTGCCAGTAGTATCCGGACAGGCGCTTTCCGTGATACGCAGTATTTT.

The J gene is TRBJ1-1, the V gene TRBV19; 7 nucleotides align to TRBD1. Germline V gene sequence: CDR1 LNHDA, CDR2 SQIVND (reference sequence). The CDR3 loop spans 12 amino acids. V shed 3 bases, J shed 7 bases, and the junction held 2 bases outside the gene matches. CDR3 coding DNA: TGTGCCAGTAGTATCGGGACAGTTGAAGCTTTCTTT. Translation: CASSIGTVEAFF. Combining the CDR3 with reference TRBV19 and TRBJ1-1 gives the whole variable domain DGGITQSPKYLFRKEGQNVTLSCEQNLNHDAMYWYRQDPGQGLRLIYYSQIVNDFQKGDIAEGYSVSREKKESFPLTVTSAQKNPTAFYLCASSIGTVEAFFGQGTRLTVV.

This sequence joins TRBV4-2 and TRBJ1-4; TRBD1 matches 7 bases. Trimming took 1 base from V and 6 from J; bases not matched to a gene: 5. Per the germline V gene, CDR1 is LGHNA and CDR2 is YNFKEQ. The CDR3 sequence is 15 residues long. The CDR3 nucleotides are TGTGCCAGCAGCCAAGTAGGGACAGCTTATGAAAAACTGTTTTTT. Protein sequence: CASSQVGTAYEKLFF.

The genes are TRBV19 and TRBJ2-3, with D possibly TRBD2 on 5 matching bases. There are 14 residues in the CDR3. CDR1 LNHDA and CDR2 SQIVND come from the germline V gene (reference sequence). V lost 5 bases and J 0 bases, leaving 9 bases between the germline ends. The CDR3 DNA sequence: TGTGCCAGTAGTGTAACGGGGAGCACAGATACGCAGTATTTT. Translating gives CASSVTGSTDTQYF.

The CDR3 loop is CASSLDRVGEAFF. CDR3 nucleotide sequence: TGTGCCAGCAGTTTGGACAGGGTTGGTGAAGCTTTCTTT. V gene TRBV28 combines with J gene TRBJ1-1, with 8 bases aligning to TRBD1. Losses at the gene ends were 3 bases for V and 7 bases for J; bases not matched to a gene: 4. The CDR3 consists of 13 residues. Germline lookup yields CDR1 MDHEN and CDR2 SYDVKM.

V gene TRBV7-9 combines with J gene TRBJ1-2, with 10 bases identical to TRBD1. The CDR3 extends over 14 amino acids. J was trimmed by 10 bases and V by 4 bases; bases with no gene match: 9. Germline lookup yields CDR1 SEHNR and CDR2 FQNEAQ (reference sequence). The CDR3 nucleotides read TGTGCCAGCAGCTCTGGTGGGACAGGGGACCACTACACCTTC. Its protein is CASSSGGTGDHYTF.

The chain employs TRBV5-1 and TRBJ1-2, with no clear D. This CDR3 is 11 amino acids long. The germline V gene encodes CDR1 SGHRS and CDR2 YFSETQ. V dropped 0 bases and J dropped 7 bases, with 4 bases sitting between them. CDR3 DNA: TGCGCCAGCAGCTTGGACTCTGGCTACACCTTC. It encodes CASSLDSGYTF.

The rearrangement links TRBV2 to TRBJ1-2; TRBD1 aligns across 7 bases. Trimming took 5 bases from V and 6 from J; bases not matched to a gene: 6. CDR1 and CDR2 from the germline V gene are SNHLY and FYNNEI. There are 13 residues in the CDR3. The CDR3 region is CASSREGANGYTF. The CDR3 coding sequence is TGTGCCAGCAGTCGGGAGGGGGCGAATGGCTACACCTTC.

This sequence joins TRBV7-9 and TRBJ1-4; 9 nucleotides agree with TRBD1. CDR1 is SEHNR and CDR2 is FQNEAQ in the germline V gene (reference sequence). Germline trimming cut 3 bases from V and 7 bases from J; bases unmatched to any gene: 15. This CDR3 comprises 18 residues. The chain's CDR3 is CASSFGQGWYSEVEKLFF. For the CDR3, the DNA is TGTGCCAGCAGCTTCGGACAGGGGTGGTATAGTGAGGTTGAAAAACTGTTTTTT.

The gene calls are TRBV5-1 and TRBJ1-6, with TRBD1 as a possible D gene (6 bases). Germline CDR1 reads SGHRS; CDR2 reads YFSETQ. Trimming left V 4 bases short and J 2 bases short, with 13 bases between. CDR3 length: 16 amino acids. The CDR3 loop is CASSPGQYTYNSPLHF. CDR3 nucleotides: TGCGCCAGCAGCCCTGGACAGTATACCTATAATTCACCCCTCCACTTT.

The count of this clone is one. A junction boundary mismatches the germline segment, possibly from a read error. The rearrangement joins TRBV19 to TRBJ1-5; D is perhaps TRBD1 (5 bases). CDR3 length: 13 amino acids. Germline V lookup: CDR1 LNHDA, CDR2 SQIVND (reference sequence). The CDR3 protein is CASSFTGNQPQHF. The CDR3 DNA sequence: TGTGCCAGTAGCTTTACAGGCAATCAGCCCCAACATTTT.

This chain connects TRBV6-5 to TRBJ1-3, with 7 positions matching TRBD1. Germline values: CDR1 MNHEY, CDR2 SVGAGI. This CDR3 is built from 14 residues. J gave up 5 bases and V 4 bases, and 5 bases lay outside the gene matches. The CDR3 reads CASSSGDSRNTIYF. CDR3 bases: TGTGCCAGCAGTTCAGGGGACAGTCGAAACACCATATATTTT.

The V gene is TRBV28, the J gene TRBJ1-2, with 9 bases that match TRBD1. J was trimmed by 4 bases and V by 7 bases; bases with no gene match: 13. The CDR3 runs 16 residues. Germline CDR1 MDHEN, CDR2 SYDVKM. The CDR3 DNA sequence: TGTGCCAGCACCACACTACAGGGGGCGCAAATCTATGGCTACACCTTC. This sequence encodes CASTTLQGAQIYGYTF.

V gene TRBV2 combines with J gene TRBJ1-2, with 8 bases lining up with TRBD1. Unmatched junction bases numbered 9, after V lost 3 bases and J lost 6 bases. This CDR3 spans 15 amino acids. Per germline, CDR1 SNHLY and CDR2 FYNNEI. The CDR3 is CASSDPGTGSHGYTF. CDR3 in DNA: TGTGCCAGCAGTGACCCCGGGACAGGTTCTCATGGCTACACCTTC.

The rearrangement links TRBV3-1 (or the pseudogene TRBV3-2) to TRBJ2-3; D unclear. The CDR3 totals 13 residues. V was cut by 4 bases and J by 6 bases, with 11 bases left in between. Germline V gene lookup returns CDR1 LGHDT and CDR2 YNNKEL (reference sequence). CDR3 DNA: TGTGCCAGCAGCCCCCCCCTAGAGGATACGCAGTATTTT. It is translated as CASSPPLEDTQYF.

The genes are TRBV4-2 and TRBJ2-1; 7 bases agree with TRBD2. V lost 0 bases and J lost 0; bases outside the gene matches: 5. CDR1 and CDR2 (germline): LGHNA, YNFKEQ. This CDR3 region has 17 residues. The CDR3 DNA reads TGTGCCAGCAGCCAAGATCCAGCGGGGAGCTCCTACAATGAGCAGTTCTTC. Translation: CASSQDPAGSSYNEQFF.

The chain carries TRBV24-1 and TRBJ2-3; TRBD2 matches 13 bases. Germline-derived CDR1 and CDR2 are KGHDR and SFDVKD. With 1 base clipped from V and 0 bases from J, the junction kept 3 bases outside the gene matches. The CDR3 contains 18 residues. The CDR3 DNA follows: TGTGCCACCAGTGATTTCTGGACTAGCGGGGGTAGCACAGATACGCAGTATTTT. Encoded protein: CATSDFWTSGGSTDTQYF.

This clone was observed a few times. The junction shows a germline mismatch at one end, possibly a read error. V and J are TRBV7-2 and TRBJ1-2; the match to TRBD1 covers 7 bases. The CDR3 is 15 amino acids. CDR1 and CDR2 from the germline V gene are SGHTA and FQGNSA. The CDR3 DNA reads as TGTGCCAGCAGCCCCGGACAGGCAACTAATTATGGCTACACCTTC. Protein product: CASSPGQATNYGYTF.

Many counts were recorded for this clone. The chain links TRBV19 to TRBJ1-6; TRBD1 matches 11 bases. Trimming at V came to 3 bases and at J to 8 bases, leaving 3 bases not matched to a gene. There are 15 residues in the CDR3. Germline V gives CDR1 LNHDA, CDR2 SQIVND (reference sequence). CDR3 protein: CASSIWTGGDSPLHF. CDR3 DNA: TGTGCCAGTAGTATTTGGACAGGGGGCGATTCACCCCTCCACTTT. Full variable domain (outside the CDR3, taken from reference TRBV19 and TRBJ1-6): DGGITQSPKYLFRKEGQNVTLSCEQNLNHDAMYWYRQDPGQGLRLIYYSQIVNDFQKGDIAEGYSVSREKKESFPLTVTSAQKNPTAFYLCASSIWTGGDSPLHFGNGTRLTVT.

The chain links TRBV3-1 (or the pseudogene TRBV3-2) to TRBJ2-3, with 10 bases that match TRBD2. Germline CDR1 reads LGHDT; CDR2 reads YNNKEL (reference sequence). J gave up 4 bases and V 4 bases, and 11 bases lay outside the gene matches. The CDR3 length is 17 residues. The CDR3 DNA follows: TGTGCCAGCAGCCGGTATCGGACTAGCGGATCGCCAGATACGCAGTATTTT. It is translated as CASSRYRTSGSPDTQYF.

This chain links TRBV2 with TRBJ1-1; TRBD1 aligns across 8 bases. The CDR3 consists of 12 residues. Germline trimming cut 5 bases from V and 8 bases from J; bases unmatched to any gene: 4. In germline, CDR1 is SNHLY, CDR2 FYNNEI. This CDR3 is CASSPWTGEAFF. CDR3 sequence (DNA): TGTGCCAGCAGTCCTTGGACAGGGGAAGCTTTCTTT.

V is TRBV5-4 and J is TRBJ1-1, with D possibly TRBD1 on 6 matching bases. V lost 0 bases, J lost 1 base, and 10 bases lay in between. The CDR3 covers 15 residues. The germline V gene has CDR1 SGHNT and CDR2 YYREEE (reference sequence). The DNA for the CDR3 is TGTGCCAGCAGCTTGGCTAAACAGGGGAACACTGAAGCTTTCTTT. It yields the protein CASSLAKQGNTEAFF.